A single sample is the source of the 30 T cell receptor beta chains below, sequenced in a study of read filtering for tumor transcriptome and immune sequencing. The library was built from around 380 ng RNA with molecular barcoded adaptors for alpha/delta and beta/gamma chains. A single record per CDR3 protein comes from TCRdb applying MiXCR to the reads. The table has over 25,000 distinct CDR3 sequences, 13% to 15% seen once; the top ten hold around 47%. What was sequenced was a population of CD138-negative cells sorted from bone marrow. Every receptor here comes from a donor aged 40 or over with multiple myeloma.

In this sample, this clonotype turned up a few times. J is TRBJ2-5 and V is TRBV6-5; 8 positions agree with TRBD2. Per germline, CDR1 MNHEY and CDR2 SVGAGI. Trimming cost V 0 bases and J 5 bases; bases outside gene matches: 14. The CDR3 consists of 18 residues. CDR3 DNA: TGTGCCAGCAGTTACTCCCCCCTTGGGGTAGCGGGAAGGGAGACCCAGTACTTC. As protein: CASSYSPLGVAGRETQYF.

This clonotype has a count of ten or more. The chain employs TRBV4-2 and TRBJ2-1; TRBD2 agrees at 15 bases. CDR1 LGHNA and CDR2 YNFKEQ come from the germline V gene. The CDR3 spans 17 residues. With V trimmed by 2 bases and J by 8 bases, 7 bases remained unmatched. The CDR3 here is CASSQKSGTSGRHEQFF. In DNA form, the CDR3 reads TGTGCCAGCAGCCAAAAATCCGGGACTAGCGGGAGGCATGAGCAGTTCTTC.

In this sample, this clonotype turned up many times. V and J are TRBV12-5 and TRBJ1-1, with 9 bases matching TRBD1. With V trimmed by 1 base and J by 1 base, 1 base remained unmatched. Germline loops: CDR1 LGHNT, CDR2 FRNRAP. The CDR3 spans 15 residues. In DNA, the CDR3 is TGTGCTAGTGGTTTGGGACAGGGGGAGAACACTGAAGCTTTCTTT. Protein product: CASGLGQGENTEAFF.

This clonotype was counted at least ten times. The chain couples TRBV15 to TRBJ1-5; D gene unclear. Trimming cost V 3 bases and J 2 bases, with 11 bases left between them. The CDR3 has 15 amino acids. Germline V gene lookup returns CDR1 LNHNV and CDR2 YYDKDF (reference sequence). The CDR3 DNA sequence: TGTGCCACCAGCAGGATCCTAAGGGGCAATCAGCCCCAGCATTTT. Translated, it gives CATSRILRGNQPQHF.

The table lists this clonotype with many counts. DNA for the CDR3: TGTGCCAGCAGCTTAAAGATAGCGAGCACAGATACGCAGTATTTT. Its translation: CASSLKIASTDTQYF. The J gene is TRBJ2-3, the V gene TRBV13, with a weak D call TRBD2 (5 bases). This CDR3 spans 15 amino acids. Trimming cost V 2 bases and J 0 bases, with 9 bases left between them. CDR1 is PRHDT and CDR2 is FYEKMQ in the germline V gene (reference sequence).

Concerning this clonotype itself: This may be a read error, as it is one base from a much larger clone. The chain is built from TRBV19 and TRBJ1-4; D ambiguous. The ends were cut back, 9 bases at V and 10 bases at J, with 15 bases in the middle. Looked up from germline, CDR1 is LNHDA and CDR2 is SQIVND (reference sequence). This CDR3 is built from 12 residues. DNA for the CDR3: TGTGCCAGCCAGTTTTCAGAATCAAAACTGTTTTTT. This encodes CASQFSESKLFF.

This clonotype was seen many times. V usage is TRBV7-9 and J usage is TRBJ2-5; 9 nucleotides match TRBD2. Germline V gene sequence: CDR1 SEHNR, CDR2 FQNEAQ (reference sequence). Trimming took 2 bases from V and 4 from J; bases not matched to a gene: 11. CDR3 length: 17 residues. CDR3 sequence: CASSLKGRLAGRETQYF. CDR3 DNA: TGTGCCAGCAGCTTAAAAGGTCGTCTAGCGGGACGAGAGACCCAGTACTTC.

This clonotype came up many times. V is TRBV12-5 and J is TRBJ1-5; D is uncertain. CDR1 and CDR2 (germline): LGHNT, FRNRAP. Trimming removed 1 base from V and 3 bases from J, with 16 bases in between. CDR3 length: 17 residues. CDR3 sequence reads: CASGLAPPGGYNQPQHF. CDR3 nucleotide sequence: TGTGCTAGTGGTTTGGCCCCCCCGGGAGGGTACAATCAGCCCCAGCATTTT.

This clonotype came up a few times. The genes are TRBV5-1 and TRBJ2-7, with D possibly matching TRBD1 (6 bases). V shed 2 bases and J shed 2 bases, with 11 bases lying between them. This CDR3 has 14 amino acids. Germline CDR1 reads SGHRS; CDR2 reads YFSETQ. CDR3 loop: CASSLGQLAYEQYF. The CDR3 bases are TGCGCCAGCAGCTTAGGACAGCTCGCCTACGAGCAGTACTTC.

This clonotype was observed a few times. This may come from a read error, since a much larger clone is one base off. This chain uses TRBV27 with TRBJ2-2; D is unresolved. This CDR3 has 13 amino acids. Germline CDR1 MNHEY, CDR2 SMNVEV (reference sequence). The CDR3 spells CASRPAKTGELFF. CDR3 DNA: TGTGCCAGCAGGCCAGCGAAGACCGGGGAGCTGTTTTTT.

This clonotype showed up many times. The chain has TRBV20-1 and TRBJ1-1, with 7 bases that match TRBD1. The germline V gene encodes CDR1 DFQATT and CDR2 SNEGSKA (reference sequence). Unmatched junction bases numbered 7, after V lost 3 bases and J lost 6 bases. This CDR3 has 13 amino acids. Here the CDR3 DNA reads TGCAGTGCTAGCCGACAGGGTGGGCCTGAAGCTTTCTTT. Translating it yields CSASRQGGPEAFF.

There are many counts of this clonotype. The rearrangement joins TRBV29-1 to TRBJ1-1; 11 bases match TRBD1. This CDR3 contains 14 residues. The V and J ends lost 5 bases and 5 bases, in that order; junction bases with no gene match: 7. CDR1 is SQVTM and CDR2 is ANQGSEA in the germline V gene. The CDR3 protein is CSVTRTGGVTEAFF. DNA of the CDR3: TGCAGCGTTACCAGGACAGGGGGCGTTACTGAAGCTTTCTTT.

As concerns this clonotype: Since a much larger clone is just one base distant, this may be a read error. Here the CDR3 omits its conserved ending phenylalanine or tryptophan, so a read error is the likely source. This chain joins TRBV5-1 and TRBJ2-1, with D possibly TRBD2 on 5 matching bases. Deletions cut 0 bases from V and 7 bases from J, with 14 bases between. CDR3 length equals 15 residues. Germline V gene data show CDR1 as SGHRS and CDR2 as YFSETQ. As DNA, the CDR3 is TGCGCCAGCAGCTTGGCTGGACTTGACAAAAATGAGCAGTTCCTC. Translating it yields CASSLAGLDKNEQFL.

The table lists this clonotype with many counts. The chain uses TRBV30 and TRBJ2-7, with unresolved D. The CDR3 sequence is 15 residues long. Deletions cut 2 bases from V and 2 bases from J, with 16 bases between. From germline, CDR1 is GTSNPN and CDR2 SVGIG (reference sequence). CDR3 sequence: CAWSQKTGFTYEQYF. The CDR3 DNA sequence: TGTGCCTGGAGTCAGAAGACTGGATTTACCTACGAGCAGTACTTC.

This clonotype has a count of ten or more. This sequence joins TRBV5-1 and TRBJ2-7; 7 nucleotides match TRBD2. V dropped 0 bases and J dropped 2; count of bases not matched to a gene: 5. CDR3 length: 15 amino acids. Per the germline V gene, CDR1 is SGHRS and CDR2 is YFSETQ. The CDR3 bases are TGCGCCAGCAGCTTGGCACCTAGCGGAGCCTACGAGCAGTACTTC. Translated: CASSLAPSGAYEQYF.

This clonotype was picked up many times. The chain employs TRBV12-3 or TRBV12-4 and TRBJ1-1; D unclear. V lost 6 bases and J lost 2, with 7 bases in between. The CDR3 is made up of 12 amino acids. CDR3 loop: CASSPPNTEAFF. CDR3 DNA sequence: TGTGCCAGCAGCCCCCCAAACACTGAAGCTTTCTTT.

This clonotype showed up many times. CDR3 protein: CASHFTGELFF. The CDR3 region has the DNA TGTGCCAGCCACTTCACCGGGGAGCTGTTTTTT. The chain has TRBV19 and TRBJ2-2; no clear D gene. CDR1 is LNHDA, CDR2 SQIVND, per germline (reference sequence). V lost 9 bases and J 4 bases, leaving 6 bases between the germline ends. The CDR3 runs 11 residues.

The sample holds many counts of this clonotype. The V call is TRBV6-6, the J call TRBJ2-2; 11 bases agree with TRBD2. Trimming removed 6 bases from V and 6 bases from J; junction bases left unmatched: 12. Germline CDR1 MNHNY, CDR2 SVGAGI (reference sequence). This CDR3 region has 17 residues. The DNA for the CDR3 is TGTGCCAGCAGGCAACTAGCGGGAGTTCAGGGTGCCGGGGAGCTGTTTTTT. This translates into CASRQLAGVQGAGELFF.

This clonotype was found many times. The chain recombines TRBV20-1 with TRBJ1-1; TRBD1 might be the D (6 bases). V was shortened by 7 bases and J by 0 bases, with 15 bases between the two germline ends. The CDR3 contains 14 residues. In germline, CDR1 is DFQATT, CDR2 SNEGSKA (reference sequence). The CDR3 loop reads CSVARDTMNTEAFF. Here the CDR3 DNA reads TGCAGTGTAGCCAGGGACACCATGAACACTGAAGCTTTCTTT.

This clonotype appeared a few times. A much larger clone differs from this one at a single base, so this may be a read error. V is TRBV7-2 and J is TRBJ2-1; D is ambiguous. The germline gives CDR1 SGHTA, CDR2 FQGNSA. V was cut by 2 bases and J by 8 bases, with 13 bases left in between. This CDR3 region has 14 residues. CDR3 amino acids: CASSLKLEYDEQFF. CDR3 nucleotide sequence: TGTGCCAGCAGCTTAAAACTGGAGTACGATGAGCAGTTCTTC. Supplemented by reference TRBV7-2 and TRBJ2-1, the full variable domain reads GAGVSQSPSNKVTEKGKDVELRCDPISGHTALYWYRQSLGQGLEFLIYFQGNSAPDKSGLPSDRFSAERTGGSVSTLTIQRTQQEDSAVYLCASSLKLEYDEQFFGPGTRLTVL.

In this sample, this clonotype turned up many times. This rearrangement joins TRBV6-6 to TRBJ2-7; tentatively, D is TRBD2 (6 bases). CDR1 and CDR2 (germline): MNHNY, SVGAGI (reference sequence). V lost 5 bases and J 9 bases, leaving 11 bases between the germline ends. The CDR3 runs 11 residues. CDR3 in DNA: TGTGCCAGCAGTCAGACTAGTGGGCAGTACTTC. This gives the protein CASSQTSGQYF.

Ten or more counts support this clonotype. J is TRBJ1-1 and V is TRBV12-3 or TRBV12-4; D might be TRBD1 (5 bases). This CDR3 contains 13 residues. With 0 bases removed from V and 8 bases from J, the gap between germline ends came to 10 bases. The CDR3 bases are TGTGCCAGCAGTTTAGCGCTGGGGGTAGAAGCTTTCTTT. It specifies CASSLALGVEAFF.

This clonotype was counted many times. V usage is TRBV5-1 and J usage is TRBJ1-1, with 11 bases identical to TRBD1. Germline assignment: CDR1 SGHRS and CDR2 YFSETQ. V dropped 2 bases and J dropped 5; count of bases not matched to a gene: 5. The CDR3 covers 15 residues. The CDR3, as DNA: TGCGCCAGCAGCTTTTCCGGGACAGGGGGGACTGAAGCTTTCTTT. Its protein is CASSFSGTGGTEAFF.

Details on this clonotype: Given a far larger clone just one base away, this is likely a sequencing read error. V gene TRBV7-2 combines with J gene TRBJ1-4; D call uncertain. TRBJ2-3 matches the DNA end more closely, so the J call is doubtful. Germline V lookup: CDR1 SGHTA, CDR2 FQGNSA. The CDR3 length is 15 residues. The CDR3 sequence: CASSFQASSAGTQYF. CDR3 sequence (DNA): TGTGCCAGCAGCTTCCAGGCGTCCAGCGCAGGTACGCAGTATTTT.

There are many counts of this clonotype. The V gene is TRBV6-5, the J gene TRBJ2-5, with 9 bases lining up with TRBD1. CDR3 length equals 15 residues. V lost 0 bases to trimming and J lost 5 bases; unmatched junction nucleotides: 4. Germline-derived CDR1 and CDR2 are MNHEY and SVGAGI. This chain's CDR3 is CASSYSQGARETQYF. CDR3 nucleotides: TGTGCCAGCAGTTACTCACAGGGGGCGAGGGAGACCCAGTACTTC.

This clonotype occurred many times. The chain is built from TRBV6-1 and TRBJ2-2, with D possibly being TRBD1 (6 bases). The CDR3 has 16 residues. CDR1 is MNHNS, CDR2 SASEGT, per germline. V lost 1 base and J 0 bases, leaving 9 bases between the germline ends. The DNA for the CDR3 is TGTGCCAGCAGTGAAGAACAGGGTCCGAACACCGGGGAGCTGTTTTTT. This translates into CASSEEQGPNTGELFF.

In its sample, this clonotype was seen many times. This sequence joins TRBV6-1 and TRBJ2-3, with D possibly TRBD1 on 6 matching bases. The CDR3 is made up of 14 amino acids. Germline CDR1 is MNHNS and CDR2 is SASEGT. V was pared by 7 bases and J by 4 bases, with 15 bases between. The CDR3 DNA reads as TGTGCCAGCAATTATGTAACAGGGCCAGATACGCAGTATTTT. Encoded protein: CASNYVTGPDTQYF.

This clonotype was found many times. The chain couples TRBV5-1 to TRBJ2-7, with no clear D. Trimming removed 5 bases from V and 5 bases from J, with 5 bases in between. The length of the CDR3 is 10 residues. Germline V gene sequence: CDR1 SGHRS, CDR2 YFSETQ. The CDR3 DNA reads as TGCGCCAGCAGATTAGACGAGCAGTACTTC. Its translation is CASRLDEQYF. Using reference TRBV5-1 and TRBJ2-7 for the parts outside the CDR3, the full variable domain is KAGVTQTPRYLIKTRGQQVTLSCSPISGHRSVSWYQQTPGQGLQFLFEYFSETQRNKGNFPGRFSGRQFSNSRSEMNVSTLELGDSALYLCASRLDEQYFGPGTRLTVT.

This clonotype was counted between two and nine times. This chain connects TRBV7-3 to TRBJ2-1; the match to TRBD2 covers 8 bases. CDR1 is SGHTA, CDR2 FQGTGA, per germline. With 2 bases clipped from V and 15 bases from J, the junction kept 12 bases outside the gene matches. The CDR3 extends over 14 amino acids. In DNA, the CDR3 is TGTGCCAGCAGCTTACAACTAGCGGAGGGGGGTCTGTTCTTC. It codes for CASSLQLAEGGLFF. Based on the CDR3 plus reference TRBV7-3 and TRBJ2-1, the full variable domain is GAGVSQTPSNKVTEKGKYVELRCDPISGHTALYWYRQSLGQGPEFLIYFQGTGAADDSGLPNDRFFAVRPEGSVSTLKIQRTERGDSAVYLCASSLQLAEGGLFFGPGTRLTVL.

On this clonotype: This clone may be a read error of a much larger clone one base away. The V and J genes are TRBV11-2 and TRBJ2-7; a weak D match, TRBD1 (5 bases). The CDR3 totals 13 residues. The germline CDR1 and CDR2 sequences are SGHAT and FQNNGV. CDR3 nucleotides: TGTGCCAGCAGCCCAGGGTTTAGGTACGGGCAGTACTTC. This codes for CASSPGFRYGQYF.